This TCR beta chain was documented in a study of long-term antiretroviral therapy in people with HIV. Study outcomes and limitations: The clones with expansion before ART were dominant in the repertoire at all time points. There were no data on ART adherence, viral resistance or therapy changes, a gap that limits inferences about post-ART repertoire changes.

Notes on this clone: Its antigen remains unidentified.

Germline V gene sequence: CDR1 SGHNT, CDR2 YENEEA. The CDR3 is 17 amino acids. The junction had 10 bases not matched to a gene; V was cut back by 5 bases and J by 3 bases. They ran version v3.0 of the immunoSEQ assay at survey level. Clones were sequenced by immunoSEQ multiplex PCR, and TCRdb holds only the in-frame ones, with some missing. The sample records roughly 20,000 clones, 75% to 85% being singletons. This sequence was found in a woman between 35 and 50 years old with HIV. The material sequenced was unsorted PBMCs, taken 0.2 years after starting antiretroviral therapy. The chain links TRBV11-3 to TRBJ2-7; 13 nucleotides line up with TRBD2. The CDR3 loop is CASSPRTSGGSLYEQYF. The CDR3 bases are TGTGCCAGCAGCCCTCGGACTAGCGGGGGATCCCTCTACGAGCAGTACTTC.